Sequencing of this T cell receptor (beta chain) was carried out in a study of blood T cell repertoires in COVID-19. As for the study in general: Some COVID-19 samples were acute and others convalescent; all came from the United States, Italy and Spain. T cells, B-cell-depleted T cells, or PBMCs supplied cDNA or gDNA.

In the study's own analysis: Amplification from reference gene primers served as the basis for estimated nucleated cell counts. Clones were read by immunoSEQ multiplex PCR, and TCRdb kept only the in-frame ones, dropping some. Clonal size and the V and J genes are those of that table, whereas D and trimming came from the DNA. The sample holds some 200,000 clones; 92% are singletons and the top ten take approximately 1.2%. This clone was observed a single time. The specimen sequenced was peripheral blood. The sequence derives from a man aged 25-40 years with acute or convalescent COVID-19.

In DNA, the CDR3 is TGCAGTGCTAGTAACAGGGCCTCGGAGGGCTACACCTTC. It is translated as CSASNRASEGYTF. This chain links TRBV20-1 with TRBJ1-2; possibly TRBD1 for D (6 bases). Germline V gene sequence: CDR1 DFQATT, CDR2 SNEGSKA (reference sequence). This CDR3 region has 13 residues. The germline V and J ends were trimmed by 3 bases and 8 bases, with 16 bases remaining between them.